A selection of T cell receptor beta chains follows, all from one sample in a study of control samples from healthy donors and cancer patients. Using immunoSEQ multiplex PCR, the repertoire was profiled, and TCRdb retains in-frame clones only, with some absent. The data show 99,000 or so clones, about 83% seen once. The sample consisted of blood. Source of these receptors: a woman aged 50 to 60 in good health. The conserved cysteine and the conserved F or W are not part of the CDR3 here. Each record gives: V gene, J gene, D gene, CDR3 length, CDR3 protein. D genes are given only for firm matches.

TRBV5-4,TRBJ1-1,-,13,ASSKDRSMNTEAF
TRBV28,TRBJ1-2,-,13,ASSSRGLGDYGYT
TRBV24-1,TRBJ2-7,TRBD1,13,ATSDGGRGSYEQY
TRBV5-5,TRBJ2-3,-,12,ASSLGPFEDTQY
TRBV7-2,TRBJ2-1,TRBD1,11,ASSPDRVNEQF
TRBV7-2,TRBJ2-2,-,15,ASSLEIGGFSTGELF
TRBV11-3,TRBJ2-2,-,12,ASSIREGAGELF
TRBV7-2,TRBJ1-1,-,12,ASSLGTANTEAF
TRBV13,TRBJ2-5,-,14,ASSLGRFGGGETQY
TRBV9,TRBJ1-1,TRBD1,13,ASSVTLGQYTEAF
TRBV12-3/TRBV12-4,TRBJ2-5,-,11,ASKNRVTVTQY
TRBV5-5,TRBJ2-1,TRBD1,16,ASSFRFRDRVVPNEQF
TRBV5-8,TRBJ1-1,-,9,ASSFKTEAF
TRBV7-9,TRBJ1-2,-,10,ASSTEAFGYT
TRBV10-3,TRBJ2-5,TRBD2,19,AISESGLAGGLVLFQETQY
TRBV4-3,TRBJ2-7,-,13,ASSLHTLQGDEQY
TRBV5-1,TRBJ1-4,TRBD1,13,ASSLETGSNEKLF
TRBV7-9,TRBJ2-3,-,16,ASSLRGPPGQRTDTQY
TRBV18,TRBJ2-7,-,11,ASSPRNSYEQY
TRBV6-1,TRBJ1-5,-,14,ASSERGPGTNQPQH
TRBV10-3,TRBJ2-7,-,13,AIRGTPWSSYEQY
TRBV29-1,TRBJ1-1,TRBD1,14,SVGGPGQRLNTEAF
TRBV4-2,TRBJ2-3,TRBD2,14,ASSQGLAGDTDTQY
TRBV12-3/TRBV12-4,TRBJ1-4,-,11,ASSFQGGEKLF
TRBV5-6,TRBJ1-1,-,13,ASSLEGGTGTEAF
TRBV2,TRBJ2-7,TRBD1,10,ASKRQGYEQY
TRBV9,TRBJ2-1,-,11,ASSVATGNEQF
TRBV6-2/TRBV6-3,TRBJ2-1,TRBD2,15,ASSSEGLAGFINEQF
TRBV14,TRBJ1-1,-,13,ASSQDGRGNAEAF
TRBV5-6,TRBJ2-5,TRBD1,12,ASSLVGGEETQY
TRBV11-1,TRBJ2-1,-,13,ASSLEQANYNEQF
TRBV9,TRBJ2-1,TRBD2,16,ASSVRGSGGQSYNEQF
TRBV9,TRBJ1-1,-,12,ASSPGDANTEAF
TRBV27,TRBJ1-6,-,11,ASSLSRNSPLH
TRBV20-1,TRBJ2-1,-,8,SARSNEQF
TRBV3-1/TRBV3-2,TRBJ1-4,TRBD1,13,ASSQARGPNEKLF
TRBV4-3,TRBJ1-2,-,12,ASSQEDVGTGYT
TRBV2,TRBJ2-2,TRBD1,11,AIDRANTGELF
TRBV15,TRBJ1-4,TRBD1,13,ATSGNRGNREKLF
TRBV11-2,TRBJ1-4,TRBD1,11,ASSQGDREKLF
TRBV21-1,TRBJ1-6,-,14,ASSKDGQVVNSPLH
TRBV13,TRBJ2-1,-,10,ASSQTRGEQF
TRBV7-9,TRBJ1-1,-,11,ASSLWGNTEAF
TRBV27,TRBJ2-7,-,11,ASSFDRNYEQY
TRBV5-4,TRBJ2-1,-,13,ASSLEGSSYNEQF
TRBV6-5,TRBJ1-1,TRBD1,11,ASRYTGGTRAF
TRBV6-6,TRBJ1-2,-,12,ASTAAGTRGGYT
TRBV11-3,TRBJ2-2,-,12,ASSLGALGGELF
TRBV27,TRBJ2-2,-,15,ASSSYRADGRVGELF
TRBV27,TRBJ2-2,-,13,ASRQNSYNTGELF
TRBV7-2,TRBJ2-1,TRBD2,14,ASSLVGTSGSNEQF
TRBV6-4,TRBJ1-2,-,11,ASSAGANYGYT
TRBV19,TRBJ1-1,-,11,ASSSGQNTEAF
TRBV27,TRBJ1-3,-,13,ASSSWGRAGNTIY
TRBV18,TRBJ1-1,-,11,ASSPWGGTEAF
TRBV11-3,TRBJ1-1,-,17,ASSLPDGVFGDSNTEAF
TRBV21-1,TRBJ2-7,-,13,ASSPWTSSSYEQY